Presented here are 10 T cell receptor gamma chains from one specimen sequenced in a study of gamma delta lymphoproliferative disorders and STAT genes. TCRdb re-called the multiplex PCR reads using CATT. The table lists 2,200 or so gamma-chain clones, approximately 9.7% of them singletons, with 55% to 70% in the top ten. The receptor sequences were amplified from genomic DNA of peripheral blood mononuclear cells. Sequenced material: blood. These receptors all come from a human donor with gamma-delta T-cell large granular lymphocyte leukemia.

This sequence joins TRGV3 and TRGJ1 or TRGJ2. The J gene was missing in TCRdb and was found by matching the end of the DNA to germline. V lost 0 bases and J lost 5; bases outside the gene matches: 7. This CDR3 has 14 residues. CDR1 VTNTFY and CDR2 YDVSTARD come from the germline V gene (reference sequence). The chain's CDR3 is CATWDRAVDYKKLF. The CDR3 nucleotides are TGTGCCACCTGGGACAGGGCCGTCGATTATAAGAAACTCTTT.

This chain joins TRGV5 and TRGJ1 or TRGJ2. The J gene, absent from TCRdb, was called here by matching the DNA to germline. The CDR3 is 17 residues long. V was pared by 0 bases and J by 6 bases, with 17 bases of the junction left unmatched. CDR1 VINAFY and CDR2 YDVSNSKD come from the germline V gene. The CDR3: CATWDRQFSPRCYKKLF. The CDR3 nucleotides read TGTGCCACCTGGGACAGGCAATTCTCTCCAAGATGTTATAAGAAACTCTTT.

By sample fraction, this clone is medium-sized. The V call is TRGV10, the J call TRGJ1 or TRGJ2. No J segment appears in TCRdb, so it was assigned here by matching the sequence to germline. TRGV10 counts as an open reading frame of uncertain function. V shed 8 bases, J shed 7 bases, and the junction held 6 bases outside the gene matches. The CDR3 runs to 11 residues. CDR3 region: CAAWEDYKKLF. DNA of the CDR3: TGTGCTGCGTGGGAGGACTATAAGAAACTCTTT.

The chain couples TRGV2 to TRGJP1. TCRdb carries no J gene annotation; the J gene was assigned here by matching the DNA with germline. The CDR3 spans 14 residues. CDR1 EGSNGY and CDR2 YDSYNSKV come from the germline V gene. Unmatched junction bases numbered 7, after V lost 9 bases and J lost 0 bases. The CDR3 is CATRPNTTGWFKIF. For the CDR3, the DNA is TGTGCCACCCGTCCGAATACCACTGGTTGGTTCAAGATATTT.

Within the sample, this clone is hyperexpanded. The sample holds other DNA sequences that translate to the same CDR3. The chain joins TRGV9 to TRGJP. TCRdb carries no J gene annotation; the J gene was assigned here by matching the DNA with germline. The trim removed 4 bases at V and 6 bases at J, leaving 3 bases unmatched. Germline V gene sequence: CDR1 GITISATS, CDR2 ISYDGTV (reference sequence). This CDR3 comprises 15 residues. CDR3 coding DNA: TGTGCCTTGTGGGATACAGAGTTGGGCAAAAAAATCAAGGTATTT. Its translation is CALWDTELGKKIKVF.

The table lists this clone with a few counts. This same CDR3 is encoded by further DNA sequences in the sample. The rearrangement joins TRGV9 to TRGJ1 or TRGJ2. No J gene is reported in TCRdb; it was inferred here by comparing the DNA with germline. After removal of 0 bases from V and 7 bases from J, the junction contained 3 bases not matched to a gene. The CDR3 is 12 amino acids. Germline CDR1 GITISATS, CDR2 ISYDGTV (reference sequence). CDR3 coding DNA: TGTGCCTTGTGGGAGGTGCACTATAAGAAACTCTTT. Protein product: CALWEVHYKKLF.

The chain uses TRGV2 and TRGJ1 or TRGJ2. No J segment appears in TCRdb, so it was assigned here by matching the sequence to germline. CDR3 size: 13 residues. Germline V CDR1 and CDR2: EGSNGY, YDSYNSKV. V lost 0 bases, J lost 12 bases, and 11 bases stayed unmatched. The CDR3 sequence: CATWDGSEWLKLF. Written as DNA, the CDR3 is TGTGCCACCTGGGACGGGTCGGAATGGTTGAAACTCTTT.

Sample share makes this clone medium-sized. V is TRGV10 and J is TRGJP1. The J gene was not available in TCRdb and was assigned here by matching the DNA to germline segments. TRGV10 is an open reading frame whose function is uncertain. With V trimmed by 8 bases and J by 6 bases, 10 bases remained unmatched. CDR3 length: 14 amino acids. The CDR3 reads CAAWDLRAGWFKIF. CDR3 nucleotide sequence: TGTGCTGCGTGGGATTTGAGGGCTGGTTGGTTCAAGATATTT.

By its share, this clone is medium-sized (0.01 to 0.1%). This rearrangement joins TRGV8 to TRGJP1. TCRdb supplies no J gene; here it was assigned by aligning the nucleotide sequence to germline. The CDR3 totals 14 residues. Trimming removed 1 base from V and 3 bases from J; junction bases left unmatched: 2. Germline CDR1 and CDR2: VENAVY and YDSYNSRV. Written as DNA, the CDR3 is TGTGCCACCTGGGATAGTGCCACTGGTTGGTTCAAGATATTT. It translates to CATWDSATGWFKIF.

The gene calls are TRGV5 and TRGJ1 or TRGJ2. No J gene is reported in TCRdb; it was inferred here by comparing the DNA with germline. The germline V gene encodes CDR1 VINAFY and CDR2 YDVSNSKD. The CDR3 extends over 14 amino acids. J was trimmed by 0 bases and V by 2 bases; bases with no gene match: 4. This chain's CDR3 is CATWDTTNYYKKLF. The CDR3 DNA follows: TGTGCCACCTGGGACACGACGAATTATTATAAGAAACTCTTT.